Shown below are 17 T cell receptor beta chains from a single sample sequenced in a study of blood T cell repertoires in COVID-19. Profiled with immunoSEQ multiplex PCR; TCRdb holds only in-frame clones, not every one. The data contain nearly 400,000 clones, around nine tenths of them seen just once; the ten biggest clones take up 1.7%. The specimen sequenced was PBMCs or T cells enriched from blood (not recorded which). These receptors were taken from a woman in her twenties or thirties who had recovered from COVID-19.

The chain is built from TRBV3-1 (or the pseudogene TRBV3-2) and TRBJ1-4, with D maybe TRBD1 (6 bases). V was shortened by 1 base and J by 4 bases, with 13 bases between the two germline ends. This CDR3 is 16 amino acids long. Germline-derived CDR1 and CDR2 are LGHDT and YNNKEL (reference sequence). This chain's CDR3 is CASSQVAGAGNEKLFF. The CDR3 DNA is TGTGCCAGCAGCCAAGTCGCAGGGGCCGGTAATGAAAAACTGTTTTTT.

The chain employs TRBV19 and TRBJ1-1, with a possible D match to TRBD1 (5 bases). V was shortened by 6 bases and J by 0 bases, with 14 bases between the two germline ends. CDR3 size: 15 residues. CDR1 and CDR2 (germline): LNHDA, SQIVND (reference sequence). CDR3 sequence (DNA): TGTGCCAGTAGAATGGGTGGGGCTATGAACACTGAAGCTTTCTTT. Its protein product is CASRMGGAMNTEAFF.

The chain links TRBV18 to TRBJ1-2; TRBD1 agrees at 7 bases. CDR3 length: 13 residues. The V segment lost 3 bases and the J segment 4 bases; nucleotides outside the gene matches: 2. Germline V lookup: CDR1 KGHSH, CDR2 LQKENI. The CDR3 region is CASSPRDSYGYTF. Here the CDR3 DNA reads TGTGCCAGCTCACCCCGGGACAGCTATGGCTACACCTTC.

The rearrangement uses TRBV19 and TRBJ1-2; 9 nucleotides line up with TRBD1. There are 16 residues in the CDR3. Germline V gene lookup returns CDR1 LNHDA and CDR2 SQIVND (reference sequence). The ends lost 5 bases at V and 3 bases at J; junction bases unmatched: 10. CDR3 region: CASSSYSRDRDYGYTF. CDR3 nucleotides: TGTGCCAGTAGTTCGTACTCCCGGGACAGGGACTATGGCTACACCTTC.

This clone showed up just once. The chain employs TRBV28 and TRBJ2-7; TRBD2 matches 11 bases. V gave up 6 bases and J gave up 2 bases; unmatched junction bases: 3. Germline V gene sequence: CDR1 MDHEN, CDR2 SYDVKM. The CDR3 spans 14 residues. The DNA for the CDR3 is TGTGCCAGCAGGACTAGCGGGGTCCCCTACGAGCAGTACTTC. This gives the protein CASRTSGVPYEQYF.

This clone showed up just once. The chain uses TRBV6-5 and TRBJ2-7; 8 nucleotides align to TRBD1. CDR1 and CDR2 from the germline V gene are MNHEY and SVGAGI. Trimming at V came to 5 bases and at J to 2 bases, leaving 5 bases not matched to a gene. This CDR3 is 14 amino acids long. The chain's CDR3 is CASSPWTGTYEQYF. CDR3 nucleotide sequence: TGTGCCAGCAGTCCCTGGACAGGGACCTACGAGCAGTACTTC.

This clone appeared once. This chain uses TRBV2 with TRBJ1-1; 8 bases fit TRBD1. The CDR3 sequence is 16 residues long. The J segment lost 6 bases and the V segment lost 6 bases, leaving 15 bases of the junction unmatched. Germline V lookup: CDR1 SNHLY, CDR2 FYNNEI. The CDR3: CASRRMGQDSKAEAFF. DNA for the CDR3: TGTGCCAGCAGAAGGATGGGACAGGACTCGAAGGCTGAAGCTTTCTTT.

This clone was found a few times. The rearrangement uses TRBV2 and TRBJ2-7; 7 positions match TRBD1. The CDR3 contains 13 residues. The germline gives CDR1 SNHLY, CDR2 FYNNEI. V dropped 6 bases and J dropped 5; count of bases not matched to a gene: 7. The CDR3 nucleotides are TGTGCCAGCAGACACAGGGGTTCCAACGAGCAGTACTTC. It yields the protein CASRHRGSNEQYF.

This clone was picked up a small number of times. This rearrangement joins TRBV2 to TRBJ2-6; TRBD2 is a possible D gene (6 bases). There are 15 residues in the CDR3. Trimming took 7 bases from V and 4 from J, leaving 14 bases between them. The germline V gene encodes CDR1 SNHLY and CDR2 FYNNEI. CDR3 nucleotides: TGTGCCAGCAAGTTCGGAGGGACCGGGGCCAACGTCCTGACTTTC. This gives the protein CASKFGGTGANVLTF.

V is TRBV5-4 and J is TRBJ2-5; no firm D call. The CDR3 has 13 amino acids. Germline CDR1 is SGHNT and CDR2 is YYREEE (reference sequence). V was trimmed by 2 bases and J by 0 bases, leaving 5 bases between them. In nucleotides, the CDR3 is TGTGCCAGCAGCTTCCAGTACCAAGAGACCCAGTACTTC. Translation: CASSFQYQETQYF.

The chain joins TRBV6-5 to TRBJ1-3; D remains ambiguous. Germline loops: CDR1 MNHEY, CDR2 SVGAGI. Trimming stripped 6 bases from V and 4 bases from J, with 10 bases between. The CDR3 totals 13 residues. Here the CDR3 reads CASRQPTGNTIYF. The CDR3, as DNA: TGTGCCAGCAGACAACCCACAGGAAACACCATATATTTT.

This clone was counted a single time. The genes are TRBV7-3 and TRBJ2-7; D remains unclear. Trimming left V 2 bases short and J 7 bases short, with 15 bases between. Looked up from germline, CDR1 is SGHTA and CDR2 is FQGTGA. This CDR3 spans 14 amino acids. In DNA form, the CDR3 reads TGTGCCAGCAGCTTAGGTCCACCCGGTCGAGAGCAGTACTTC. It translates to CASSLGPPGREQYF.

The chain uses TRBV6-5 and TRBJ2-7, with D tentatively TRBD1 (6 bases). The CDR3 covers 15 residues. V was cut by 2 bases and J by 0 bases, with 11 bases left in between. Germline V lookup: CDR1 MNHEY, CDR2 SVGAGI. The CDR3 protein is CASSYPQGASYEQYF. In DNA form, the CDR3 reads TGTGCCAGCAGTTACCCACAGGGCGCCTCCTACGAGCAGTACTTC.

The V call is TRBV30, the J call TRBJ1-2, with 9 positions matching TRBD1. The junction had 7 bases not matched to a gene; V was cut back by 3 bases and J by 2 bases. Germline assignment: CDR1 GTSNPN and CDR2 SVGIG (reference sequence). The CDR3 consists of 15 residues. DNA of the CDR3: TGTGCCTGGAGCCTTAACAGGGGGCTGAACTATGGCTACACCTTC. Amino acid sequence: CAWSLNRGLNYGYTF.

DNA of the CDR3: TGTGCCAGCAGCGACGGGGTCTCTGGAAACACCATATATTTT. Its translation: CASSDGVSGNTIYF. The rearrangement uses TRBV5-4 and TRBJ1-3; D not resolved. V dropped 4 bases and J dropped 0 bases, with 8 bases sitting between them. CDR3 size: 14 residues. From germline, CDR1 is SGHNT and CDR2 YYREEE (reference sequence).

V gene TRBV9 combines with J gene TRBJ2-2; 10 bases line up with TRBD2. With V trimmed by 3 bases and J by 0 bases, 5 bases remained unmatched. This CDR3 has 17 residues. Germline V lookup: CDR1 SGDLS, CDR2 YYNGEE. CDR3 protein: CASSESLAGANTGELFF. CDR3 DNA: TGTGCCAGCAGCGAGAGCCTAGCGGGGGCGAACACCGGGGAGCTGTTTTTT.

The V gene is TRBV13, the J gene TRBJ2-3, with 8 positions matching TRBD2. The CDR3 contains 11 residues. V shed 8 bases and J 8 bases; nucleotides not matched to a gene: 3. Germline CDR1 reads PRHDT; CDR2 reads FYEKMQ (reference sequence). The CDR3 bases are TGTGCCAGCCGCGGGGGGACTACGCAGTATTTT. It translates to CASRGGTTQYF.